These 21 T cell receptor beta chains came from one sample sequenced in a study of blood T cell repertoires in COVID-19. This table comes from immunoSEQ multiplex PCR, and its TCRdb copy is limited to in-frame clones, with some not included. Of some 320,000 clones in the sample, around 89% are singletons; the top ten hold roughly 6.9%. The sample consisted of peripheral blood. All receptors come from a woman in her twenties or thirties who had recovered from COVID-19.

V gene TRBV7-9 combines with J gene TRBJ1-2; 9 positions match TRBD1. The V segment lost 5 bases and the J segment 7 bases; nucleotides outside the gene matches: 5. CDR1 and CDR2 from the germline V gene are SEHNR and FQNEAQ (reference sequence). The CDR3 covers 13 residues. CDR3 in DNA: TGTGCCAGCAGCCCGGGACAGGGCGCTGGCTACACCTTC. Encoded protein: CASSPGQGAGYTF. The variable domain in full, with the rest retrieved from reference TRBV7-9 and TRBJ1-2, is DTGVSQNPRHKITKRGQNVTFRCDPISEHNRLYWYRQTLGQGPEFLTYFQNEAQLEKSRLLSDRFSAERPKGSFSTLEIQRTEQGDSAMYLCASSPGQGAGYTFGSGTRLTVV.

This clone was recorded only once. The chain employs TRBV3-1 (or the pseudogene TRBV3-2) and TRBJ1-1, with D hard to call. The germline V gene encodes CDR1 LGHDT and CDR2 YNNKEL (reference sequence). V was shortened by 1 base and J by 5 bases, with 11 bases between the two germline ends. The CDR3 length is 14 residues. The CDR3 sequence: CASSQVHISTEAFF. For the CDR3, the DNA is TGTGCCAGCAGCCAAGTACACATTTCAACTGAAGCTTTCTTT.

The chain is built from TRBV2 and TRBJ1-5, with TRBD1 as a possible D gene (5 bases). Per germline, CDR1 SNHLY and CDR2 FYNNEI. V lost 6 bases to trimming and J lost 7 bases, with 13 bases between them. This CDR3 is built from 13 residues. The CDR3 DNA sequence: TGTGCCAGCAGGGGGCGCGGGGTCCAGCCCCAGCATTTT. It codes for CASRGRGVQPQHF.

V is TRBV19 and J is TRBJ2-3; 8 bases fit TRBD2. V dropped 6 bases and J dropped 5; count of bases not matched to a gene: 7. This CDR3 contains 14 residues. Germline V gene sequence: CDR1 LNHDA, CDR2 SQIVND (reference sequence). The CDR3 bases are TGTGCCAGTAGCCCCACGGGGGGGCAAGATACGCAGTATTTT. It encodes CASSPTGGQDTQYF.

Written as DNA, the CDR3 is TGTGCCAGCAGTTCGTCCGAGGCAAATCAATGGTCGGGTGGCTACACCTTC. This encodes CASSSSEANQWSGGYTF. The V gene is TRBV27, the J gene TRBJ1-2; D gene unclear. The CDR3 totals 17 residues. V lost 4 bases and J 7 bases, leaving 25 bases between the germline ends. Germline assignment: CDR1 MNHEY and CDR2 SMNVEV (reference sequence).

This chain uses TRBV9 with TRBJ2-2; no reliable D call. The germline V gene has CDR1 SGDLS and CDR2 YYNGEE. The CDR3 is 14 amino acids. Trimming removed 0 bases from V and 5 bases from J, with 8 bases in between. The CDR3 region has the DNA TGTGCCAGCAGCGTAGAGGCACAGACCGGGGAGCTGTTTTTT. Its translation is CASSVEAQTGELFF.

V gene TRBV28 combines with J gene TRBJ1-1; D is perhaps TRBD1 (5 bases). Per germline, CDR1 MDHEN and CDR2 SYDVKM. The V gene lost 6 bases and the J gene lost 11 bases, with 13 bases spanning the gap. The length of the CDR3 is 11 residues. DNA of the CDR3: TGTGCCAGCAGCCGTGGTCCAGGGGCTTTCTTT. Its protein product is CASSRGPGAFF.

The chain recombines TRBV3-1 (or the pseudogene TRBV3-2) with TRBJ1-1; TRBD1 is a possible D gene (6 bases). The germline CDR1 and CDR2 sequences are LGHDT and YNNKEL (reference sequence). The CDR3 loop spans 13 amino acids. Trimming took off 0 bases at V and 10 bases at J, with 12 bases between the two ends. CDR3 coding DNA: TGTGCCAGCAGCCAAGACTACAGGGTGTCAGCTTTCTTT. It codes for CASSQDYRVSAFF.

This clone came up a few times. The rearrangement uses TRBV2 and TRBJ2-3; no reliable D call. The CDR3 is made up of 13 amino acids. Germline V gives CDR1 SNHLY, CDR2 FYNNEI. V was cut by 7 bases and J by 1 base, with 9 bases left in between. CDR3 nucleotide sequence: TGTGCCAGCAACACGTTGGGCACAGATACGCAGTATTTT. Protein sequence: CASNTLGTDTQYF.

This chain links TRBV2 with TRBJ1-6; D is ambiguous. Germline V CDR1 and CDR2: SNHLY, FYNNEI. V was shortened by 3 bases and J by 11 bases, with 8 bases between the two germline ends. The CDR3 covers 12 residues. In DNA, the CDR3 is TGTGCCAGCAGTGATCAAAGCGCACCCCTCCACTTT. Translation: CASSDQSAPLHF.

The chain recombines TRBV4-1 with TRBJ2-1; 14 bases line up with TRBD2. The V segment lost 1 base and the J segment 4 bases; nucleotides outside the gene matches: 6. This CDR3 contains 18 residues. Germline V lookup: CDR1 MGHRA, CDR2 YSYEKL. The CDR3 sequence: CASSQAGLAGAIYNEQFF. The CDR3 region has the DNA TGCGCCAGCAGCCAAGCGGGACTAGCGGGGGCCATTTACAATGAGCAGTTCTTC.

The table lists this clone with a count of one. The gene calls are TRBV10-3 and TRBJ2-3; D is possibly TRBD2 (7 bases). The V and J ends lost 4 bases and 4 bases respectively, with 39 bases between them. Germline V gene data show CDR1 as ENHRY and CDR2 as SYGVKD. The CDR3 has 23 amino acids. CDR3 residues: CAISGGLADTSPIRFGGPDTQYF. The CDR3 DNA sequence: TGTGCCATCAGTGGGGGGCTAGCGGATACTTCCCCAATAAGGTTTGGTGGTCCAGATACGCAGTATTTT.

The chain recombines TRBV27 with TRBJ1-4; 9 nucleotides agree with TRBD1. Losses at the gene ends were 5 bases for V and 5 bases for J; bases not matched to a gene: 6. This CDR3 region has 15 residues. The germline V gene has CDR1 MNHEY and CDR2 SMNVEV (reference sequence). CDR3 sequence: CASSPNRGRNEKLFF. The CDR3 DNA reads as TGTGCCAGCAGTCCCAACAGGGGGCGGAATGAAAAACTGTTTTTT. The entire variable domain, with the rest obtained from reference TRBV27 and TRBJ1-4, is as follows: EAQVTQNPRYLITVTGKKLTVTCSQNMNHEYMSWYRQDPGLGLRQIYYSMNVEVTDKGDVPEGYKVSRKEKRNFPLILESPSPNQTSLYFCASSPNRGRNEKLFFGSGTQLSVL.

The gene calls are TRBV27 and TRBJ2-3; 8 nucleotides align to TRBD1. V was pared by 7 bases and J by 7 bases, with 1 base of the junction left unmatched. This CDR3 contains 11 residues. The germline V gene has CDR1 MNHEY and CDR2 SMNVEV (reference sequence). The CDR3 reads CASTGGNTQYF. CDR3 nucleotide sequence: TGTGCCAGCACAGGGGGCAATACGCAGTATTTT.

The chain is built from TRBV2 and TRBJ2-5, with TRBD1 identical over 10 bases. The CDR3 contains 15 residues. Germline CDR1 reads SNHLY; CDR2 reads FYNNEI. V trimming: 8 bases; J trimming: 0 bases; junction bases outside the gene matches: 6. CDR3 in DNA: TGTGCCAGCGAGGGACAGGGGATATACCAAGAGACCCAGTACTTC. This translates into CASEGQGIYQETQYF.

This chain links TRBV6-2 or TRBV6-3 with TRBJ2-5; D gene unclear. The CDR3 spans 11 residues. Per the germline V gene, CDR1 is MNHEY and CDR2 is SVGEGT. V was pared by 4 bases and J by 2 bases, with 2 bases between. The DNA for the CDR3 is TGTGCCAGCAGTTCGCAAGAGACCCAGTACTTC. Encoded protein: CASSSQETQYF.

The CDR3 sequence: CASSPAGGLQETQYF. CDR3 coding DNA: TGTGCCAGCAGCCCGGCGGGGGGCCTCCAAGAGACCCAGTACTTC. This sequence joins TRBV5-6 and TRBJ2-5, with TRBD2 matching 8 bases. Germline CDR1 is SGHDT and CDR2 is YYEEEE. The CDR3 is made up of 15 amino acids. Trimming took 4 bases from V and 1 from J; bases not matched to a gene: 6.

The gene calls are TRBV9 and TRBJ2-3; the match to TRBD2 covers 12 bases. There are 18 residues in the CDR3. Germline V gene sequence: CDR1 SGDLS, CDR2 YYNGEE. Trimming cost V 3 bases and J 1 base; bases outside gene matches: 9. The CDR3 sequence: CASSASGTSGRRTDTQYF. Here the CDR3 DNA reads TGTGCCAGCAGCGCCTCCGGGACTAGCGGGCGCCGCACAGATACGCAGTATTTT. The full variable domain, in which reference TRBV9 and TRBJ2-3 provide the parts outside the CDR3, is DSGVTQTPKHLITATGQRVTLRCSPRSGDLSVYWYQQSLDQGLQFLIQYYNGEERAKGNILERFSAQQFPDLHSELNLSSLELGDSALYFCASSASGTSGRRTDTQYFGPGTRLTVL.

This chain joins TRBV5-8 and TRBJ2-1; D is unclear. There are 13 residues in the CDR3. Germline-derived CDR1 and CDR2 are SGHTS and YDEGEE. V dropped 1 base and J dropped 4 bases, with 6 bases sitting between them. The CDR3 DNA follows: TGTGCCAGCAGCTTGTTCGGGTACAATGAGCAGTTCTTC. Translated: CASSLFGYNEQFF.

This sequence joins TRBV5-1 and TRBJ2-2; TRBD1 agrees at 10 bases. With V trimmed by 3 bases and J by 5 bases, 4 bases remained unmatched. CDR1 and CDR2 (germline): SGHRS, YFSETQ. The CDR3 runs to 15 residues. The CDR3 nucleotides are TGCGCCAGCAGCTCGGGACAGGGGTTAACCGGGGAGCTGTTTTTT. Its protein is CASSSGQGLTGELFF.

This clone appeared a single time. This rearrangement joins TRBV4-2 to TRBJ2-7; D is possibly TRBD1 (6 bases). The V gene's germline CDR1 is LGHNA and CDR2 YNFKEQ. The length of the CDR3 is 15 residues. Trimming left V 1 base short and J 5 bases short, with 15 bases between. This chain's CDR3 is CASSQGQGILDEQYF. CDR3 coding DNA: TGTGCCAGCAGCCAAGGGCAGGGGATTTTGGACGAGCAGTACTTC.